This T cell receptor beta chain emerged from a study of blood T cell repertoires in COVID-19. Turning to the study itself: T cells, B-cell-depleted T cells, or PBMCs supplied cDNA or gDNA.

Original handling: Nucleated cell number was recorded as an estimate derived from reference gene primer amplification. Assay used: immunoSEQ multiplex PCR; TCRdb lists only in-frame clones, some missing. The V and J calls and clone size come from that table; D and trimming were worked out from the DNA. The sample has approximately 330,000 clones, over 85% seen once; the top ten hold roughly a tenth. Ages ranged from about 18 to 100 years, with residence in approximately 23 US areas. Participants reported their clinical history, and cohort assignment relied on those reports. The CDR3 is made up of 18 amino acids. Germline V lookup: CDR1 LNHDA, CDR2 SQIVND (reference sequence). Trimming at V came to 4 bases and at J to 0 bases, leaving 10 bases not matched to a gene.

V and J are TRBV19 and TRBJ2-4; 9 bases fit TRBD2. Sequenced input: PBMCs or T cells enriched from blood (not recorded which). The source of this sequence is a woman in her twenties or thirties who had recovered from COVID-19. This CDR3 is CASSSGSASGIAKNIQYF. Here the CDR3 DNA reads TGTGCCAGTAGTAGCGGTTCCGCTAGCGGGATAGCCAAAAACATTCAGTACTTC.